What follows are 7 T cell receptor beta chains derived from one specimen sequenced in a study of cytomegalovirus exposure and HLA in healthy donors. PCR involved 60 Vbeta and 13 Jbeta primers. The method was immunoSEQ multiplex PCR; TCRdb's version includes in-frame clones alone and lacks a portion of them. The data show about 140,000 clones, roughly 72% seen once. The sequencing input was PBMCs. Source of these receptors: a man aged 35 to 55 in good health and CMV-seronegative.

V usage is TRBV28 and J usage is TRBJ1-3; weak D call: TRBD1 (5 bases). Germline V gene data show CDR1 as MDHEN and CDR2 as SYDVKM. V dropped 5 bases and J dropped 8 bases, with 10 bases sitting between them. The CDR3 spans 12 residues. The CDR3 region has the DNA TGTGCCAGCAGTCCTACAGGTCACACCATATATTTT. Protein sequence: CASSPTGHTIYF. Complete variable domain (other parts from reference TRBV28 and TRBJ1-3): DVKVTQSSRYLVKRTGEKVFLECVQDMDHENMFWYRQDPGLGLRLIYFSYDVKMKEKGDIPEGYSVSREKKERFSLILESASTNQTSMYLCASSPTGHTIYFGEGSWLTVV.

This sequence joins TRBV27 and TRBJ2-7; 9 bases fit TRBD1. Unmatched junction bases numbered 13, after V lost 5 bases and J lost 2 bases. Germline V gene lookup returns CDR1 MNHEY and CDR2 SMNVEV (reference sequence). This CDR3 is built from 17 residues. The DNA for the CDR3 is TGTGCCAGCAGTCCACGATGGACAGGGGCGGGGGCCTACGAGCAGTACTTC. Protein: CASSPRWTGAGAYEQYF.

This chain links TRBV11-2 with TRBJ2-6, with D possibly matching TRBD2 (7 bases). The CDR3 runs 17 residues. In germline, CDR1 is SGHAT, CDR2 FQNNGV. V was shortened by 2 bases and J by 3 bases, with 14 bases between the two germline ends. CDR3 region: CASSLPRGALGANVLTF. In DNA, the CDR3 is TGTGCCAGCAGCTTACCCCGGGGGGCGCTTGGGGCCAACGTCCTGACTTTC. The variable domain in full, completed from reference TRBV11-2 and TRBJ2-6, reads EAGVAQSPRYKIIEKRQSVAFWCNPISGHATLYWYQQILGQGPKLLIQFQNNGVVDDSQLPKDRFSAERLKGVDSTLKIQPAKLEDSAVYLCASSLPRGALGANVLTFGAGSRLTVL.

V is TRBV7-9 and J is TRBJ2-2, with 10 bases identical to TRBD1. J gave up 7 bases and V 4 bases, and 9 bases lay outside the gene matches. CDR3 length equals 16 residues. Per the germline V gene, CDR1 is SEHNR and CDR2 is FQNEAQ (reference sequence). CDR3 nucleotide sequence: TGTGCCAGCAGCTCCAGGACAGGGGGGATCAGCGGGGAGCTGTTTTTT. It is translated as CASSSRTGGISGELFF.

The CDR3 reads CASSTSGGSYEQYF. CDR3 nucleotide sequence: TGCGCCAGCAGCACTAGCGGGGGGTCCTACGAGCAGTACTTC. V is TRBV5-1 and J is TRBJ2-7, with TRBD2 matching over 12 bases. Germline CDR1 is SGHRS and CDR2 is YFSETQ. V gave up 4 bases and J gave up 1 base; unmatched junction bases: 0. This CDR3 contains 14 residues.

This chain links TRBV27 with TRBJ2-7; 14 bases map to TRBD2. The CDR3 has 15 amino acids. Per the germline V gene, CDR1 is MNHEY and CDR2 is SMNVEV (reference sequence). The V and J ends lost 4 bases and 3 bases, in that order; junction bases with no gene match: 2. CDR3 bases: TGTGCCAGCAGTTCGGGACTAGCGGGGGACTACGAGCAGTACTTC. Residues: CASSSGLAGDYEQYF.

This clone was found once. V usage is TRBV5-6 and J usage is TRBJ1-5; D remains ambiguous. The CDR3 contains 13 residues. In germline, CDR1 is SGHDT, CDR2 YYEEEE. V was cut by 0 bases and J by 4 bases, with 5 bases left in between. Here the CDR3 DNA reads TGTGCCAGCAGCTTGGGAGTTAATCAGCCCCAGCATTTT. Residues: CASSLGVNQPQHF.